A selection of T cell receptor beta chains follows, all from one sample in a study of T cell repertoires in cytomegalovirus infection. MiXCR, applied by TCRdb to the reads, yields one record per CDR3 protein. The sample includes around 94,000 distinct CDR3 sequences, approximately 17% seen only once; the top ten take more than 7%. Sequenced input: PBMCs. These receptors all come from a human donor in good health (CMV status not recorded). Some clones in this sample may be carry-over from other donors' samples. Each CDR3 is given with its conserved first and last residue. Each record gives: V gene, J gene, CDR3 protein.

V gene: TRBV7-6
J gene: TRBJ2-7
CDR3 protein: CASSLTGYEPYF

V gene: TRBV5-6
J gene: TRBJ2-1
CDR3 protein: CASSTAGTLFNEQFF

V gene: TRBV7-9
J gene: TRBJ2-6
CDR3 protein: CASSSVGANVLTF

V gene: TRBV2
J gene: TRBJ2-6
CDR3 protein: CASSGTGVLTF

V gene: TRBV7-3
J gene: TRBJ2-4
CDR3 protein: CASSWTGGNIQYF

V gene: TRBV20-1
J gene: TRBJ2-7
CDR3 protein: CSARDHGQFTYEQYF

V gene: TRBV11-3
J gene: TRBJ1-1
CDR3 protein: CASSLHTNTEAFF

V gene: TRBV6-2/TRBV6-3
J gene: TRBJ1-1
CDR3 protein: CASSYLGNTEAFF

V gene: TRBV7-2
J gene: TRBJ1-1
CDR3 protein: CASNPGRQNTEAFF

V gene: TRBV20-1
J gene: TRBJ2-3
CDR3 protein: CSASDSGGRDTQYF

V gene: TRBV20-1
J gene: TRBJ2-3
CDR3 protein: CSGGGQGGWDTQYF

V gene: TRBV19
J gene: TRBJ2-7
CDR3 protein: CASSIRGTDEQYF

V gene: TRBV29-1
J gene: TRBJ1-1
CDR3 protein: CSVRTLWGEAFF

V gene: TRBV7-3
J gene: TRBJ2-1
CDR3 protein: CASSSQRGDEQFF

V gene: TRBV12-3/TRBV12-4
J gene: TRBJ2-1
CDR3 protein: CASSLQDGTAMFF

V gene: TRBV5-1
J gene: TRBJ1-2
CDR3 protein: CASSLDGGGDLRGYTF

V gene: TRBV7-8
J gene: TRBJ2-5
CDR3 protein: CASSQDVGTQYF

V gene: TRBV2
J gene: TRBJ2-1
CDR3 protein: CASSESGIEQFF

V gene: TRBV2
J gene: TRBJ1-4
CDR3 protein: CASGKGRQGAFVANEKLFF

V gene: TRBV28
J gene: TRBJ2-6
CDR3 protein: CASIHPGSGANVLTF

V gene: TRBV7-2
J gene: TRBJ2-7
CDR3 protein: CASSPHLTGQGRYDQYF

V gene: TRBV6-5
J gene: TRBJ1-4
CDR3 protein: CASSYSGTEDEKLFF

V gene: TRBV7-2
J gene: TRBJ1-1
CDR3 protein: CASIGAEINTEAFF

V gene: TRBV5-4
J gene: TRBJ1-1
CDR3 protein: CASSWAVLNTEAFF

V gene: TRBV27
J gene: TRBJ2-1
CDR3 protein: CATKRGGYNEQFF

V gene: TRBV7-9
J gene: TRBJ2-4
CDR3 protein: CASSSYRGLAKNIQYF

V gene: TRBV29-1
J gene: TRBJ1-4
CDR3 protein: CIVEAAPGQGYEKLFF

V gene: TRBV7-8
J gene: TRBJ2-7
CDR3 protein: CASSLSSGGVLRYEQYF